Here is one T cell receptor (beta chain) with its context. Some clones are missing from TCRdb's copy, which holds only in-frame ones; the method was immunoSEQ multiplex PCR. There are some 200,000 clones in the sample; around four fifths occur only once, and roughly 5.3% lies in the top ten. Germline assignment: CDR1 SQVTM and CDR2 ANQGSEA. The CDR3 is 13 residues long. The trim removed 7 bases at V and 5 bases at J, leaving 8 bases unmatched. The data were obtained in a study of blood T cell repertoires in COVID-19. For the study at large: Nucleic acid was either cDNA or gDNA, and it came from T cells, B-cell-depleted T cells, or PBMCs.

The sample taken for sequencing was peripheral blood. The rearrangement uses TRBV29-1 and TRBJ2-1; 7 nucleotides line up with TRBD1. The clonotype originates from a woman aged 55-70 years who had recovered from COVID-19. DNA for the CDR3: TGCAGCGCGGGACAGATTATGAACAATGAGCAGTTCTTC. Residues: CSAGQIMNNEQFF.